This T cell receptor beta chain was retrieved from a study of T-cell memory formation after mild COVID-19. Study-level background: The study found TCR clusters largely donor specific.

The CDR3 sequence is 11 residues long. V lost 6 bases and J lost 7, with 9 bases in between. This clonotype was observed at least ten times. Its target is unknown. The study, taken as a whole, reports: Nothing showed for sure that second-wave clones peaking on day 37 were SARS-CoV-2 specific. There was a balanced CD4/CD8 profile in clones contracting day 15 to 85, and later expanders leaned CD4+. Cross-reactive memory apparently joined, as some responding clones appeared in pre-infection memory.

TCRdb re-analysed the 5' RACE reads in MiXCR, keeping a single row per CDR3 protein. The sample holds 550,000 to 600,000 distinct CDR3 sequences, 17% seen once. V and J are TRBV12-3 or TRBV12-4 and TRBJ1-2; D perhaps matches TRBD1 (5 bases). Material for sequencing was PBMCs or a T cell subset sorted from them (not recorded which). The TCR comes from an adult woman who had mild COVID-19 (a few samples of this study predate the infection). Cell type and time point are not known. The CDR3 sequence is CASSGRGGYTF. CDR3 DNA sequence: TGTGCCAGCAGCGGGAGGGGTGGCTACACCTTC.